These 9 T cell receptor beta chains were all obtained from the same sample, sequenced in a study of cytomegalovirus exposure and HLA in healthy donors. Both 60 Vbeta primers and 13 Jbeta primers went into the PCR. Sequenced by immunoSEQ multiplex PCR; TCRdb stores in-frame clones only, minus some. The table has about 120,000 clones, roughly 87% seen once. The sample consisted of PBMCs. The source is a woman aged 18-29 years in good health and CMV-seronegative.

The V gene is TRBV7-8, the J gene TRBJ2-7; the D gene is possibly TRBD1 (6 bases). The CDR3 contains 14 residues. Trimming took 3 bases from V and 0 from J, leaving 9 bases between them. Germline assignment: CDR1 SGHVS and CDR2 FQNEAQ. The CDR3 region is CASSFIQGSYEQYF. The CDR3 coding sequence is TGTGCCAGCAGCTTCATACAGGGCTCCTACGAGCAGTACTTC. Filled out from reference TRBV7-8 and TRBJ2-7, the complete variable domain reads GAGVSQSPRYKVAKRGQDVALRCDPISGHVSLFWYQQALGQGPEFLTYFQNEAQLDKSGLPSDRFFAERPEGSVSTLKIQRTQQEDSAVYLCASSFIQGSYEQYFGPGTRLTVT.

The chain uses TRBV4-2 and TRBJ1-2; possibly TRBD1 for D (6 bases). V was trimmed by 3 bases and J by 1 base, leaving 12 bases between them. The CDR3 is 15 amino acids. Germline V gene data show CDR1 as LGHNA and CDR2 as YNFKEQ. The DNA of the CDR3 is TGTGCCAGCAGCCACCTGGACAGAGATAACTATGGCTACACCTTC. Protein product: CASSHLDRDNYGYTF.

The chain is built from TRBV9 and TRBJ1-1; 7 positions agree with TRBD1. Looked up from germline, CDR1 is SGDLS and CDR2 is YYNGEE. J lost 4 bases, V lost 4 bases, and 13 bases had no gene match. The CDR3 has 16 amino acids. The chain's CDR3 is CASSPGGTQLGTEAFF. The CDR3 DNA reads as TGTGCCAGCAGCCCAGGGGGGACCCAACTTGGCACTGAAGCTTTCTTT.

This clone showed up just a few times. The chain is built from TRBV7-9 and TRBJ1-4; 7 nucleotides agree with TRBD1. The germline V gene has CDR1 SEHNR and CDR2 FQNEAQ (reference sequence). V lost 8 bases, J lost 4 bases, and 1 base stayed unmatched. The CDR3 extends over 12 amino acids. CDR3 residues: CASGTDNEKLFF. The CDR3 nucleotides read TGTGCCAGCGGGACAGATAATGAAAAACTGTTTTTT.

The chain recombines TRBV4-2 with TRBJ2-7, with TRBD1 identical over 8 bases. The V gene's germline CDR1 is LGHNA and CDR2 YNFKEQ. The trim removed 0 bases at V and 9 bases at J, leaving 10 bases unmatched. This CDR3 region has 15 residues. The CDR3 loop reads CASSQDPPTGVVQYF. The CDR3 nucleotides read TGTGCCAGCAGCCAAGATCCCCCGACAGGGGTGGTGCAGTACTTC.

The chain is built from TRBV19 and TRBJ1-6, with TRBD1 matching 7 bases. J lost 9 bases, V lost 5 bases, and 7 bases had no gene match. This CDR3 has 14 residues. Germline assignment: CDR1 LNHDA and CDR2 SQIVND (reference sequence). The CDR3 nucleotides are TGTGCCAGTAGTGGGGGTAGGGGGCCTTCACCCCTCCACTTT. This sequence encodes CASSGGRGPSPLHF.

The rearrangement joins TRBV28 to TRBJ2-7, with D hard to call. The CDR3 extends over 15 amino acids. The germline V gene encodes CDR1 MDHEN and CDR2 SYDVKM. Trimming took off 4 bases at V and 5 bases at J, with 18 bases between the two ends. CDR3 residues: CASSSIEVVIDEQYF. For the CDR3, the DNA is TGTGCCAGCAGTTCAATCGAGGTGGTGATAGACGAGCAGTACTTC.

V usage is TRBV7-9 and J usage is TRBJ2-5, with 9 nucleotides matching TRBD2. The CDR3 sequence is 13 residues long. The V gene's germline CDR1 is SEHNR and CDR2 FQNEAQ (reference sequence). After removal of 4 bases from V and 5 bases from J, the junction contained 2 bases not matched to a gene. CDR3 protein: CASSSSGGETQYF. CDR3 coding DNA: TGTGCCAGCAGCTCCAGCGGGGGGGAGACCCAGTACTTC. Supplemented by reference TRBV7-9 and TRBJ2-5, the full variable domain reads DTGVSQNPRHKITKRGQNVTFRCDPISEHNRLYWYRQTLGQGPEFLTYFQNEAQLEKSRLLSDRFSAERPKGSFSTLEIQRTEQGDSAMYLCASSSSGGETQYFGPGTRLLVL.

The V call is TRBV4-3, the J call TRBJ2-3, with 9 bases aligning to TRBD2. Trimming cost V 1 base and J 6 bases; bases outside gene matches: 11. Germline CDR1 LGHNA, CDR2 YSLEER. The CDR3 runs to 17 residues. The chain's CDR3 is CASSQARTSGFTDTQYF. The DNA of the CDR3 is TGCGCCAGCAGCCAAGCGCGTACTAGCGGGTTTACCGATACGCAGTATTTT.